This T cell receptor beta chain was identified in a study of blood T cell repertoires in COVID-19. About the research overall: Acute and convalescent COVID-19 samples came from the United States, Italy and Spain. Sample material is recorded as cDNA or gDNA derived from T cells, B-cell-depleted T cells, or PBMCs.

Authors' processing steps: Amplified reference gene primers provided the basis for estimating nucleated cell counts. Clones were read by immunoSEQ multiplex PCR, and TCRdb kept only the in-frame ones, dropping some. V and J calls and clone size follow that table, whereas D and trimming were derived from the DNA. The table shows approximately 210,000 clones, with under 95% occurring only once. Sequencing input: peripheral blood. The clonotype originates from a man in his thirties or forties with acute or convalescent COVID-19.

The CDR3 sequence is CASISGNQPQHF. The CDR3 DNA reads TGTGCCAGCATATCGGGAAATCAGCCCCAGCATTTT. The chain couples TRBV28 to TRBJ1-5; no clear D. CDR3 size: 12 residues. Germline loops: CDR1 MDHEN, CDR2 SYDVKM. Trimming removed 7 bases from V and 4 bases from J, with 8 bases in between.